Following are 13 T cell receptor beta chains from one sample sequenced in a study of shared clonotypes between healthy human individuals. TCRdb's table, derived via immunoSEQ multiplex PCR, lists solely in-frame clones and lacks some. The sample holds millions of clones, about 95% seen once. CD45RO-negative, CCR7-selected cells formed the naive CD8 fraction, which excluded terminally differentiated effector memory CD45RA+ cells. The sequenced sample consisted of naive CD8+ T cells sorted from blood. These receptors came from a man aged 18 to 29 in good health.

This clone has a single count. The chain joins TRBV10-2 to TRBJ2-7, with D unresolved. The CDR3 has 13 residues. The V end was cut by 0 bases, the J end by 0 bases, with 3 bases between. Per germline, CDR1 WSHSY and CDR2 SAAADI. The CDR3 spells CASSESVSYEQYF. CDR3 coding DNA: TGCGCCAGCAGTGAGTCGGTCTCCTACGAGCAGTACTTC.

The chain is built from TRBV9 and TRBJ2-1; D is perhaps TRBD2 (6 bases). Germline CDR1 is SGDLS and CDR2 is YYNGEE. There are 15 residues in the CDR3. Trimming removed 4 bases from V and 4 bases from J, with 15 bases in between. DNA for the CDR3: TGTGCCAGCAGCTTCTCCGGGACTGAATACAATGAGCAGTTCTTC. Its protein product is CASSFSGTEYNEQFF.

The genes are TRBV7-9 and TRBJ1-3; D unclear. V lost 5 bases to trimming and J lost 4 bases, with 12 bases between them. Germline CDR1 SEHNR, CDR2 FQNEAQ (reference sequence). The length of the CDR3 is 14 residues. CDR3 amino acids: CASSLGLSGNTIYF. The CDR3 region has the DNA TGTGCCAGCAGCCTAGGGTTATCGGGAAACACCATATATTTT.

The gene calls are TRBV27 and TRBJ2-3, with 9 bases identical to TRBD1. The V gene's germline CDR1 is MNHEY and CDR2 SMNVEV (reference sequence). This CDR3 spans 17 amino acids. Losses at the gene ends were 3 bases for V and 5 bases for J; bases not matched to a gene: 12. CDR3 residues: CASSLSAGTGKKDTQYF. As DNA, the CDR3 is TGTGCCAGCAGTTTGTCCGCCGGGACAGGGAAGAAAGATACGCAGTATTTT.

The chain recombines TRBV2 with TRBJ1-4, with D perhaps TRBD1 (6 bases). This CDR3 has 13 amino acids. V was pared by 4 bases and J by 5 bases, with 8 bases between. CDR1 and CDR2 (germline): SNHLY, FYNNEI. Here the CDR3 reads CASSGGGNEKLFF. CDR3 nucleotides: TGTGCCAGCAGTGGAGGGGGGAATGAAAAACTGTTTTTT.

The CDR3 reads CASSPDMIGGGNQPQHF. The CDR3 region has the DNA TGTGCCAGCAGTCCGGACATGATAGGCGGTGGCAATCAGCCCCAGCATTTT. The chain combines TRBV7-8 with TRBJ1-5; tentatively, D is TRBD1 (5 bases). The CDR3 is made up of 17 amino acids. With 6 bases removed from V and 2 bases from J, the gap between germline ends came to 20 bases. Germline V lookup: CDR1 SGHVS, CDR2 FQNEAQ.

J is TRBJ2-2 and V is TRBV2; 7 nucleotides align to TRBD1. With 4 bases clipped from V and 5 bases from J, the junction kept 7 bases outside the gene matches. The CDR3 sequence is 15 residues long. CDR1 SNHLY and CDR2 FYNNEI come from the germline V gene. The CDR3 here is CASSVETGPTGELFF. The DNA for the CDR3 is TGTGCCAGCAGTGTAGAGACAGGGCCTACCGGGGAGCTGTTTTTT.

This clone was observed once. The chain links TRBV6-1 to TRBJ2-7, with 8 bases that match TRBD1. The CDR3 length is 16 residues. V dropped 2 bases and J dropped 2; count of bases not matched to a gene: 8. Germline CDR1 MNHNS, CDR2 SASEGT. Here the CDR3 reads CASSEWVGQGAYEQYF. CDR3 DNA: TGTGCCAGCAGTGAATGGGTAGGACAGGGTGCCTACGAGCAGTACTTC.

This clone was observed a single time. The chain combines TRBV30 with TRBJ2-7; D is uncertain. The CDR3 length is 11 residues. The V end lost 4 bases, the J end lost 3 bases, and 7 bases lay between the germline ends. Looked up from germline, CDR1 is GTSNPN and CDR2 is SVGIG (reference sequence). The CDR3 coding sequence is TGTGCCTGGAATCTTGGCTACGAGCAGTACTTC. The encoded protein is CAWNLGYEQYF.

The genes are TRBV10-2 and TRBJ1-6; TRBD1 matches at 7 bases. CDR1 and CDR2 from the germline V gene are WSHSY and SAAADI. V gave up 10 bases and J gave up 7 bases; unmatched junction bases: 7. This CDR3 is built from 13 residues. The DNA of the CDR3 is TGCGCCACCGATGGGGACAGCAATTCACCCCTCCACTTT. This gives the protein CATDGDSNSPLHF.

The chain links TRBV9 to TRBJ2-2; possibly TRBD1 for D (6 bases). V lost 7 bases to trimming and J lost 6 bases, with 10 bases between them. Germline-derived CDR1 and CDR2 are SGDLS and YYNGEE. The CDR3 extends over 12 amino acids. CDR3: CASREGAGELFF. The CDR3 coding sequence is TGTGCCAGCCGCGAGGGGGCCGGGGAGCTGTTTTTT.

The chain is built from TRBV10-3 and TRBJ2-7; 9 bases are a match to TRBD2. Germline values: CDR1 ENHRY, CDR2 SYGVKD. V was clipped by 0 bases and J by 5 bases; unmatched bases: 8. This CDR3 region has 16 residues. CDR3 loop: CAISESASGVDDEQYF. The CDR3, as DNA: TGTGCCATCAGTGAGTCGGCTAGCGGGGTTGACGACGAGCAGTACTTC.

This clone appeared a few times. Other DNA sequences in this sample translate to the same CDR3. The rearrangement uses TRBV4-1 and TRBJ1-1; 7 positions match TRBD1. Germline CDR1 MGHRA, CDR2 YSYEKL. Trimming cost V 0 bases and J 5 bases; bases outside gene matches: 3. The CDR3 length is 14 residues. For the CDR3, the DNA is TGCGCCAGCAGCCAAGATGGCAGGGGGACTGAAGCTTTCTTT. Protein product: CASSQDGRGTEAFF.